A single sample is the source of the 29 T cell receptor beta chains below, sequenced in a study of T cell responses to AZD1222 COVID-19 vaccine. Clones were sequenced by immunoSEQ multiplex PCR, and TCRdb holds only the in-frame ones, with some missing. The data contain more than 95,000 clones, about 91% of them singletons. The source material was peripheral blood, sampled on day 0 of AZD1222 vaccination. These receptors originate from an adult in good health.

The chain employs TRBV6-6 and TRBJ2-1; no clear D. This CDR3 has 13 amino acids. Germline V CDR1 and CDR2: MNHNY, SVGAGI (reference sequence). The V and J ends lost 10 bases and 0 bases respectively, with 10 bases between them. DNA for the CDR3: TGTGCCACCAAGGCAGTCTCCTACAATGAGCAGTTCTTC. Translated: CATKAVSYNEQFF.

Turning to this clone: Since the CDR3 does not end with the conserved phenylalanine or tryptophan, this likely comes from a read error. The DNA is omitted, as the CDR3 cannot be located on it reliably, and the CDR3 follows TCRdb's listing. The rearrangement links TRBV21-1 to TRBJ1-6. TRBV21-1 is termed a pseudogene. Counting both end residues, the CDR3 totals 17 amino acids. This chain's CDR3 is CASSKEGMNSYNSPLHL.

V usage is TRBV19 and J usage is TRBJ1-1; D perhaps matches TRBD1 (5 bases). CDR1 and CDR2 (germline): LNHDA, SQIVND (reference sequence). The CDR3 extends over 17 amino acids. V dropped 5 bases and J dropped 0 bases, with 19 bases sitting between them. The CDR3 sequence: CASSSQAGLGVNTEAFF. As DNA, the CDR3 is TGTGCCAGTAGTTCCCAAGCGGGGTTAGGGGTGAACACTGAAGCTTTCTTT.

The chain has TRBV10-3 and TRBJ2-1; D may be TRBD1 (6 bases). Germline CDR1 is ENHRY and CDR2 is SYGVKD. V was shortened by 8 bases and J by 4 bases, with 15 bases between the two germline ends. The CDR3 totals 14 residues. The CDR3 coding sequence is TGTGCCATCTTACGAGGGGGATATTACAATGAGCAGTTCTTC. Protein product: CAILRGGYYNEQFF.

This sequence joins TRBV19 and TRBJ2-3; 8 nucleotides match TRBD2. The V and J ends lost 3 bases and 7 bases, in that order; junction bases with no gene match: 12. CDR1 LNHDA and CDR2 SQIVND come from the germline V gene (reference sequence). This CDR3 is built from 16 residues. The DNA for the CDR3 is TGTGCCAGTAGTATGGGGACTAGTGGGGGGGAAAATACGCAGTATTTT. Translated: CASSMGTSGGENTQYF.

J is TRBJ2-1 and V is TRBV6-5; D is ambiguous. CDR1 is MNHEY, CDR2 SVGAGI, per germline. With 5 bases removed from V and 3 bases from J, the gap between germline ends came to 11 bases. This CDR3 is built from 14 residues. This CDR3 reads CASSPAGLYNEQFF. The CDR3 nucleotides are TGTGCCAGCAGTCCGGCCGGGCTCTACAATGAGCAGTTCTTC.

DNA for the CDR3: TGTGCCAGCAGCTTGGAGCCACATAATCAGCCCCAGCATTTT. Translated, it gives CASSLEPHNQPQHF. The chain uses TRBV5-8 and TRBJ1-5; D is unclear. V lost 0 bases and J 4 bases, leaving 8 bases between the germline ends. The V gene's germline CDR1 is SGHTS and CDR2 YDEGEE. The CDR3 contains 14 residues.

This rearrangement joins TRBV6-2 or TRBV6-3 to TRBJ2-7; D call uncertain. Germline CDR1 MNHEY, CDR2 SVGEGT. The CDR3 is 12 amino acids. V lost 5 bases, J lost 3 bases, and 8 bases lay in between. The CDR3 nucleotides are TGTGCCAGCAGTCCCACTAACTACGAGCAGTACTTC. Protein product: CASSPTNYEQYF.

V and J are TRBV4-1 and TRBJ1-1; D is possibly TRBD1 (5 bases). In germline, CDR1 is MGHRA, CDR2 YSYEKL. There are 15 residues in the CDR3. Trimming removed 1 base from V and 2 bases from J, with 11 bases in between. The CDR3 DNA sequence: TGCGCCAGCAGCCAAGCTTGGGGGAGAAACACTGAAGCTTTCTTT. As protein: CASSQAWGRNTEAFF.

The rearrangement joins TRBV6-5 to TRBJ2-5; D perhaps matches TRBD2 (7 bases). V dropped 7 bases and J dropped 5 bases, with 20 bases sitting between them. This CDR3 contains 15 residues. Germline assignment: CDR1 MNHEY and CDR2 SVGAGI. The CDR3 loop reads CASTPNWGGGETQYF. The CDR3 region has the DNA TGTGCCAGCACCCCAAATTGGGGGGGCGGGGAGACCCAGTACTTC.

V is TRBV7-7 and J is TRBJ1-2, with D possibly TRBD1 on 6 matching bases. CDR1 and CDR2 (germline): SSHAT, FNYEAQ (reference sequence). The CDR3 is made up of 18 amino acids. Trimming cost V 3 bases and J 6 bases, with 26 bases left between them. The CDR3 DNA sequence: TGTGCCAGCAGCTTTGGGATTGGCGGGGGCCCTGTCTGCAATGGCTACACCTTC. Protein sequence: CASSFGIGGGPVCNGYTF. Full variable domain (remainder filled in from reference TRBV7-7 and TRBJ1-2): GAGVSQSPRYKVTKRGQDVTLRCDPISSHATLYWYQQALGQGPEFLTYFNYEAQPDKSGLPSDRFSAERPEGSISTLTIQRTEQRDSAMYRCASSFGIGGGPVCNGYTFGSGTRLTVV.

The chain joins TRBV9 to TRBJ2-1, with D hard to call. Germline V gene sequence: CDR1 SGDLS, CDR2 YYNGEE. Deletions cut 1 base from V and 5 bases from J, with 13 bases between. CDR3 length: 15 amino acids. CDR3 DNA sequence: TGTGCCAGCAGCGTACACTCGGGCGGAAACAATGAGCAGTTCTTC. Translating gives CASSVHSGGNNEQFF.

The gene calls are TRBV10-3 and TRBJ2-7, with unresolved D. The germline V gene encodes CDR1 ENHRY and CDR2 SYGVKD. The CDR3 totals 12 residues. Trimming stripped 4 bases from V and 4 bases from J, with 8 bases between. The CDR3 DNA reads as TGTGCCATCAGTGGGACGACTTACGAGCAGTACTTC. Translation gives CAISGTTYEQYF.

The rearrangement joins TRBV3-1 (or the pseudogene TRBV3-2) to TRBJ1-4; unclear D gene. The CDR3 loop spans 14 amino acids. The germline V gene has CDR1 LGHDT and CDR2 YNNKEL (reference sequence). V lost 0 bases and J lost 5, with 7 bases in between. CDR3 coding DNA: TGTGCCAGCAGCCAAGATGTGAACAATGAAAAACTGTTTTTT. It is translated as CASSQDVNNEKLFF.

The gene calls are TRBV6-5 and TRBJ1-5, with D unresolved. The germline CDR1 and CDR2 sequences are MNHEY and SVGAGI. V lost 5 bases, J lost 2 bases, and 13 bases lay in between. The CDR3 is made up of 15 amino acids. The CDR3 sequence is CASSMTGLGNQPQHF. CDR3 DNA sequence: TGTGCCAGCAGTATGACGGGGTTGGGCAATCAGCCCCAGCATTTT.

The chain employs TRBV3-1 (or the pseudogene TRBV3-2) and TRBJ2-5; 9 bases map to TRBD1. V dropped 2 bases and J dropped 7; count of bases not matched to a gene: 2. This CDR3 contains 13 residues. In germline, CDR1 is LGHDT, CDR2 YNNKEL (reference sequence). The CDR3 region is CASSQTGGGTQYF. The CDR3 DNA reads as TGTGCCAGCAGCCAAACAGGGGGCGGGACCCAGTACTTC.

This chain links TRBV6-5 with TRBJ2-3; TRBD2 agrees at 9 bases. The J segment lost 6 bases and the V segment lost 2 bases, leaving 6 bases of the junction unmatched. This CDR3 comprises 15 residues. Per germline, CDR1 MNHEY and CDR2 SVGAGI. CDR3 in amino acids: CASSYGGGAVDTQYF. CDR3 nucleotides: TGTGCCAGCAGTTACGGCGGGGGGGCCGTGGATACGCAGTATTTT.

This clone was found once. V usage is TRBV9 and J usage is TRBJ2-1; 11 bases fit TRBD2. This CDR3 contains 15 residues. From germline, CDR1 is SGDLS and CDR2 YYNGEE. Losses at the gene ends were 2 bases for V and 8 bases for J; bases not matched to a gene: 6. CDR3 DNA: TGTGCCAGCAGCGTTAGCGGGGGGGCCGGGGATGAGCAGTTCTTC. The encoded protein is CASSVSGGAGDEQFF.

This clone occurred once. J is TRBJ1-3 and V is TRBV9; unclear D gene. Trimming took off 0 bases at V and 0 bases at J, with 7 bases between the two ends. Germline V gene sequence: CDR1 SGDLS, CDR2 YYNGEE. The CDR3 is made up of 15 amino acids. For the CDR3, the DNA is TGTGCCAGCAGCGTAGCCGGGAACTCTGGAAACACCATATATTTT. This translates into CASSVAGNSGNTIYF. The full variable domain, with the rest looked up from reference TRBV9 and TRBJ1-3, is DSGVTQTPKHLITATGQRVTLRCSPRSGDLSVYWYQQSLDQGLQFLIQYYNGEERAKGNILERFSAQQFPDLHSELNLSSLELGDSALYFCASSVAGNSGNTIYFGEGSWLTVV.

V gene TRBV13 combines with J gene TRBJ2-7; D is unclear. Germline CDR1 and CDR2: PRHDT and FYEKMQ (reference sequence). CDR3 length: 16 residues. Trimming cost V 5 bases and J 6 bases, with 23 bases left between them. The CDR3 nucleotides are TGTGCCAGCAGCCTCCTCTTAGTATTTGATTTGGGCGAGCAGTACTTC. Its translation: CASSLLLVFDLGEQYF.

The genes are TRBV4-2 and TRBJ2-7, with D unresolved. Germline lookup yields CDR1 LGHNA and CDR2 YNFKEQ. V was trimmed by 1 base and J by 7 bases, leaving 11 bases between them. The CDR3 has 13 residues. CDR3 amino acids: CASSQVTVGEQYF. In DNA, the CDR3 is TGTGCCAGCAGCCAAGTCACAGTCGGGGAGCAGTACTTC.

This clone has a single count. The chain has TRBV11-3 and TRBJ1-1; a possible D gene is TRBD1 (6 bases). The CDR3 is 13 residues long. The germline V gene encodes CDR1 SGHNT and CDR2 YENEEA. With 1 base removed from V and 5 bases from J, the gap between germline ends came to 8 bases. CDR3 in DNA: TGTGCCAGCAGCTTAGGGACAGCTACTGAAGCTTTCTTT. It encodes CASSLGTATEAFF.

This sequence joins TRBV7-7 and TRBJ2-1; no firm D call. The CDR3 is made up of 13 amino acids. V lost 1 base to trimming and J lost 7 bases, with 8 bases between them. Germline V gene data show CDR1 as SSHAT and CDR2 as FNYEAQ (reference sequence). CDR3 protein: CASSLDASNEQFF. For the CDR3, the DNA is TGTGCCAGCAGCTTAGATGCGTCAAATGAGCAGTTCTTC.

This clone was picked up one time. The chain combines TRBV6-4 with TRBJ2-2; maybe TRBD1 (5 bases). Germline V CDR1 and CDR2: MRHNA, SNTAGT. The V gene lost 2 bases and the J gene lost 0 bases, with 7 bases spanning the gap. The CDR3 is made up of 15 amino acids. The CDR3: CASSDRGANTGELFF. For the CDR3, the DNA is TGTGCCAGCAGTGACAGGGGCGCGAACACCGGGGAGCTGTTTTTT.

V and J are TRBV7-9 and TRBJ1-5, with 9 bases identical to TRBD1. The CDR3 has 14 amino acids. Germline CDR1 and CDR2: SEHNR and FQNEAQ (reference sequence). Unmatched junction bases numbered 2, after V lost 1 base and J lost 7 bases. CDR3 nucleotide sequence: TGTGCCAGCAGCTTAGGACAGGGGGGACAGCCCCAGCATTTT. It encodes CASSLGQGGQPQHF.

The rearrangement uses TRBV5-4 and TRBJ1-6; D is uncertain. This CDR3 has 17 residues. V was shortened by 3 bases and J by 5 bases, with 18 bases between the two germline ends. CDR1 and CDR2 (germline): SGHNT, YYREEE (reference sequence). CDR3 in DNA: TGTGCCAGCAGCTGGCAATACCAAGTTTTAAATAATTCACCCCTCCACTTT. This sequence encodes CASSWQYQVLNNSPLHF.

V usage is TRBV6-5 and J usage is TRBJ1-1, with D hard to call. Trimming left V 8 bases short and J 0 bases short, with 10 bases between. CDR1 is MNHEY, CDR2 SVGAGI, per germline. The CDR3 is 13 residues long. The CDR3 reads CASHSVLNTEAFF. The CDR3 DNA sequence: TGTGCCAGCCACAGTGTGTTGAACACTGAAGCTTTCTTT.

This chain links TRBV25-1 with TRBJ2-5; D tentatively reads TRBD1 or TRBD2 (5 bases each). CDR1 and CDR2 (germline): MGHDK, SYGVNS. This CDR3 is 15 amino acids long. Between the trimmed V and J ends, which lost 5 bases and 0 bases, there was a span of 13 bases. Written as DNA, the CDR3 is TGTGCCAGCAGTAGGGGTTCGGGGTACCAAGAGACCCAGTACTTC. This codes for CASSRGSGYQETQYF.

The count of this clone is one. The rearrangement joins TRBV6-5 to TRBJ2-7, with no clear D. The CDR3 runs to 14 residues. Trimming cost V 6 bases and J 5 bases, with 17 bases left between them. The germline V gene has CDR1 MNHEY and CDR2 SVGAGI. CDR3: CASRPGLSPHEQYF. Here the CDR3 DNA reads TGTGCCAGCAGACCCGGCCTAAGCCCCCACGAGCAGTACTTC.